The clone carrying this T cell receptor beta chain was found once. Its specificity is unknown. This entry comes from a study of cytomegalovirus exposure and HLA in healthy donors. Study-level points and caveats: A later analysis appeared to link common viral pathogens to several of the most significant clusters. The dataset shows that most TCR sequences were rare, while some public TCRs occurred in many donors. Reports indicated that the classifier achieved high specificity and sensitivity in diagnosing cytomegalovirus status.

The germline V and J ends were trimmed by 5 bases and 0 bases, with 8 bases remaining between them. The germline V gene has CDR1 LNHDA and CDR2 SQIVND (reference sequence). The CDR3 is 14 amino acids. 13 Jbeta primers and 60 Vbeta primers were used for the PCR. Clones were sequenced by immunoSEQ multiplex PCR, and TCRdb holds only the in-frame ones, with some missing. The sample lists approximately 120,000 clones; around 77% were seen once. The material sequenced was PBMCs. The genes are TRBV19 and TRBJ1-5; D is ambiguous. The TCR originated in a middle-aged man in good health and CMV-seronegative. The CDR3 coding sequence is TGTGCCAGTAGTCTAGCTGTTAGCAATCAGCCCCAGCATTTT. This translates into CASSLAVSNQPQHF.